The rows below give T cell receptor beta chains drawn from one sample of a study of graft-versus-host responses after intestinal transplantation. Their antigens remain unidentified. Method: immunoSEQ multiplex PCR; TCRdb's copy keeps in-frame clones and lacks some. The profile shows tens of thousands of clones, roughly 93% of them singletons. This material consisted of unstimulated CD8+ T cells sorted from spleen or lymph node cells, taken before transplant. The receptors were gathered from a human donor who was the organ donor for an intestinal transplant. The CDR3 runs from the conserved cysteine through the conserved F or W. A D gene is named only where the DNA matches it firmly. Rows give clone size only sometimes, using once, few, many, or a class for an expanded clone.

clone_size	d_call	v_call	j_call	cdr3_nt	cdr3_aa
NA	TRBD2	TRBV4-3	TRBJ2-3	TGCGCCAGCAGCCAAGTTATAGGAACTAGCGGGGGGAATACGCAGTATTTT	CASSQVIGTSGGNTQYF
NA	TRBD2	TRBV28	TRBJ2-3	TGTGCCAGCAGTTACGGTGCGGGAGGGCCCATCACAGATACGCAGTATTTT	CASSYGAGGPITDTQYF
NA	NA	TRBV28	TRBJ2-5	TGTGCCAGCAGTTTAGGAAGCGTGGGGGTAGCTTGGGAGACCCAGTACTTC	CASSLGSVGVAWETQYF
NA	NA	TRBV7-2	TRBJ2-1	TGTGCCAGCAGCTTAGCCACAGCATGGTTCATCCCGCCCAATGAGCAGTTCTTC	CASSLATAWFIPPNEQFF
NA	TRBD1	TRBV7-3	TRBJ2-5	TGTGCCAGCAGCTTAGGGGACAGGGGTCAAGAGACCCAGTACTTC	CASSLGDRGQETQYF
NA	NA	TRBV10-2	TRBJ2-6	TGCGCCAGCAGTGCGACTTGCACTTCTAACAAAAGTCGGGCCAACGTCCTGACTTTC	CASSATCTSNKSRANVLTF
NA	TRBD2	TRBV2	TRBJ2-1	TGTGCCAGCAGTGAGTGGGCGGGAGTGGATGAGCAGTTCTTC	CASSEWAGVDEQFF
NA	TRBD2	TRBV5-3	TRBJ2-1	TGTGCCAGAAGCTGCCGGTTCAGGCGGGAGGGAAATGAGCAGTTCTTC	CARSCRFRREGNEQFF
few	NA	TRBV4-1	TRBJ2-7	TGCGCCAGCAGCCCCTACACCGTCCCGGAGTACGAGCAGTACTTC	CASSPYTVPEYEQYF
NA	NA	TRBV7-8	TRBJ2-7	TGTGCCAGCAGCACCTCAGGCCCCTACGAGCAGTACTTC	CASSTSGPYEQYF
NA	TRBD2	TRBV19	TRBJ2-2	TGTGCCAGTAGTATAGGCCCTTGGACTAGCGGGAGGGCCTCGAACACCGGGGAGCTGTTTTTT	CASSIGPWTSGRASNTGELFF
NA	NA	TRBV7-2	TRBJ1-2	TGTGCCAGCAGCTACATGCGTACCCGTGGCTACACCTTC	CASSYMRTRGYTF
NA	TRBD1	TRBV4-1	TRBJ1-6	TGCGCCAGCAGCCAAGGACAGGGAAGCTCCTATAATTCACCCCTCCACTTT	CASSQGQGSSYNSPLHF
NA	TRBD1	TRBV9	TRBJ2-1	TGTGCCAGCAGCGTAGGGGACAGGGTTAATGAGCAGTTCTTC	CASSVGDRVNEQFF
NA	NA	TRBV9	TRBJ1-2	TGTGCCAGCAGCGCCCAAGACAACTCGGGAACAGTAGGGGAATATGGCTACACCTTC	CASSAQDNSGTVGEYGYTF
NA	NA	TRBV27	TRBJ2-7	TGTGCCAGCAGTTTATTTAGGGTTTCAGTCTACGAGCAGTACTTC	CASSLFRVSVYEQYF
NA	NA	TRBV28	TRBJ2-1	TGTGCCAGCAGTCCTTGGAGAGCACTCAATGAGCAGTTCTTC	CASSPWRALNEQFF
NA	TRBD1	TRBV25-1	TRBJ1-5	TGTGCCAGCAGTGAGTCCGGGACAGGGGGCAATCAGCCCCAGCATTTT	CASSESGTGGNQPQHF
once	NA	TRBV11-2	TRBJ2-3	TGTGCCAGCAGCTTGGGCAGGGAGGTGGATACGCAGTATTTT	CASSLGREVDTQYF
NA	NA	TRBV5-1	TRBJ2-7	TGCGCCAGCAGCCCCGGATTCGGGGGCACCTACTACGAGCAGTACTTC	CASSPGFGGTYYEQYF
NA	NA	TRBV19	TRBJ2-3	TGTGCCAGTAGTCCCCCACGACTATCTAGCACAGATACGCAGTATTTT	CASSPPRLSSTDTQYF
NA	TRBD1	TRBV6-6	TRBJ1-1	TGTGCCAGCAGTGAGACAGGGCTGAACACTGAAGCTTTCTTT	CASSETGLNTEAFF
NA	NA	TRBV28	TRBJ1-3	TGTGCCAGCAGTTTTGAGGGGGCTGGAAACACCATATATTTT	CASSFEGAGNTIYF
once	NA	TRBV5-4	TRBJ2-7	TGTGCCAGCAGTAGGTGGCCGCTCTCCTACGAGCAGTACTTC	CASSRWPLSYEQYF
NA	NA	TRBV10-3	TRBJ1-1	TGTGCCATCACCCCCGATATGAACACTGAAGCTTTCTTT	CAITPDMNTEAFF
few	NA	TRBV10-3	TRBJ1-3	TGTGCCATCAGCCAGACATCATCCTCTGGAAACACCATATATTTT	CAISQTSSSGNTIYF
NA	NA	TRBV27	TRBJ2-1	TGTGCCACCAAACAGGGACACAATGAGCAGTTCTTC	CATKQGHNEQFF
NA	NA	TRBV7-8	TRBJ2-1	TGTGCCAGCAGCTTACGACCGTACAATGAGCAGTTCTTC	CASSLRPYNEQFF
NA	NA	TRBV5-6	TRBJ2-2	TGTGCCAGCAGCTTGGTTGGGAACACCGGGGAGCTGTTTTTT	CASSLVGNTGELFF
NA	NA	TRBV28	TRBJ2-7	TGTGCCAGCAGTTTATTAAGGTCTAGCGACTACGAGCAGTACTTC	CASSLLRSSDYEQYF
NA	NA	TRBV9	TRBJ1-5	TGTGCCAGCAGCGTAGGGGGGTCAGGGAATCAGCCCCAGCATTTT	CASSVGGSGNQPQHF
NA	NA	TRBV27	TRBJ2-7	TGTGCCAGCAGTTTGGCCCAAAGCTCCTACGAGCAGTACTTC	CASSLAQSSYEQYF
NA	NA	TRBV7-9	TRBJ2-3	TGTGCCAGCAGCTACAAAGTAAGCACAGATACGCAGTATTTT	CASSYKVSTDTQYF
NA	NA	TRBV7-8	TRBJ2-1	TGTGCCAGCAGCCCCTATACGGGAGACAATGAGCAGTTCTTC	CASSPYTGDNEQFF
NA	TRBD1	TRBV6-1	TRBJ2-4	TGTGCCAGCAGTGGGGACAGGGGTTTGAGGAACATTCAGTACTTC	CASSGDRGLRNIQYF
NA	NA	TRBV28	TRBJ2-3	TGTGCCAGCAGGGAGGGAGCGGGCCCAGATACGCAGTATTTT	CASREGAGPDTQYF
few	NA	TRBV28	TRBJ2-7	TGTGCCAGCGGTTTGCCCCAGGGGAGGGGCGAGCAGTACTTC	CASGLPQGRGEQYF
NA	TRBD2	TRBV6-4	TRBJ2-7	TGTGCCAGCAGTGATCGACTAGCGGGAGTAAACGAGCAGTACTTC	CASSDRLAGVNEQYF
NA	NA	TRBV30	TRBJ2-1	TGTGCCTGGAGCCGGAGGTACCCCTACAATGAGCAGTTCTCCGAAAATGAGCAGTTCTTC	CAWSRRYPYNEQFSENEQFF
NA	NA	TRBV4-3	TRBJ2-7	TGCGCCAGCAGCCAAAGTCAGGGACCCTACGAGCAGTACTTC	CASSQSQGPYEQYF